One and the same sample provided the 5 T cell receptor beta chains below, sequenced in a study of blood T cell repertoires in COVID-19. The method was immunoSEQ multiplex PCR; TCRdb's version includes in-frame clones alone and lacks a portion of them. The table has about 240,000 clones, approximately 78% seen once. The sequenced material came from peripheral blood. These TCRs come from a woman aged 55-69 years with active or convalescent COVID-19.

The chain joins TRBV7-9 to TRBJ2-1, with 9 bases fitting TRBD1. V lost 5 bases to trimming and J lost 0 bases; unmatched junction nucleotides: 14. CDR1 and CDR2 from the germline V gene are SEHNR and FQNEAQ (reference sequence). CDR3 length: 19 residues. CDR3 protein: CASSSPGQGTGFSYNEQFF. The CDR3, as DNA: TGTGCCAGCAGCAGTCCGGGACAGGGAACTGGGTTCTCCTACAATGAGCAGTTCTTC. Together with reference TRBV7-9 and TRBJ2-1, the CDR3 gives the full variable domain: DTGVSQNPRHKITKRGQNVTFRCDPISEHNRLYWYRQTLGQGPEFLTYFQNEAQLEKSRLLSDRFSAERPKGSFSTLEIQRTEQGDSAMYLCASSSPGQGTGFSYNEQFFGPGTRLTVL.

There are many counts of this clone. V is TRBV29-1 and J is TRBJ1-1; D is undetermined. The CDR3 has 13 amino acids. V lost 0 bases, J lost 6 bases, and 11 bases lay in between. Per germline, CDR1 SQVTM and CDR2 ANQGSEA. CDR3 residues: CSVEDLRGSEAFF. CDR3 DNA sequence: TGCAGCGTTGAAGATCTTCGGGGTTCTGAAGCTTTCTTT.

The table lists this clone with a few counts. The gene calls are TRBV7-2 and TRBJ2-7; no definite D call. The germline V and J ends were trimmed by 2 bases and 0 bases, with 8 bases remaining between them. This CDR3 region has 14 residues. Germline CDR1 reads SGHTA; CDR2 reads FQGNSA. As DNA, the CDR3 is TGTGCCAGCAGCTTATCGGTCAACTCCTACGAGCAGTACTTC. This sequence encodes CASSLSVNSYEQYF.

The chain uses TRBV4-1 and TRBJ1-1; D is unclear. V gave up 4 bases and J gave up 7 bases, with 13 bases separating them. Per the germline V gene, CDR1 is MGHRA and CDR2 is YSYEKL. CDR3 length equals 13 residues. DNA of the CDR3: TGCGCCAGCAGCCGCCCTGGAGGGATTGAAGCTTTCTTT. It translates to CASSRPGGIEAFF.

The sample holds a few counts of this clone. The rearrangement joins TRBV2 to TRBJ1-2, with 8 bases matching TRBD1. There are 18 residues in the CDR3. V lost 0 bases and J lost 5; bases outside the gene matches: 14. The germline V gene has CDR1 SNHLY and CDR2 FYNNEI. The CDR3 coding sequence is TGTGCCAGCAGTGAAGCGCTTCGGGCTGATTACAGGGGGTATGGCTACACCTTC. It codes for CASSEALRADYRGYGYTF.